A selection of T cell receptor beta chains follows, all from one sample in a study of OX40 agonist ivuxolimab in advanced cancers. Libraries were prepared by immunoSEQ multiplex PCR; TCRdb keeps only in-frame clonotypes and omits some of them. The data contain approximately 60,000 clones, about four fifths of them seen just once; the ten biggest clones take up roughly 5.1%. Sequenced here: CD4+ or CD8+ T cells sorted from blood, sampled in a trial of the OX40 agonist ivuxolimab. The receptors were gathered from an adult with an advanced solid tumor such as melanoma, head and neck, liver or kidney cancer. The CDR3 runs from the conserved cysteine through the conserved F or W. Each record gives: CDR3 DNA, CDR3 protein, D gene, clone size, CDR3 length, V gene, J gene. A D gene is named only where the DNA matches it firmly. Part of the rows lack a size; the others show once, few, many or a class for expanded clones.

TGTGCCAGCAGCAAGGAGGCGAACACCGGGGAGCTGTTTTTT,CASSKEANTGELFF,NA,NA,14,TRBV7-3,TRBJ2-2
TGCGCCAGCAGCCCGCGGGGTAGCGGGACTTACGAGCAGTACTTC,CASSPRGSGTYEQYF,TRBD2,NA,15,TRBV4-3,TRBJ2-7
TGTGCCAGCAGTGAAGGGCAGGTACCAAATCAGCCCCAGCATTTT,CASSEGQVPNQPQHF,NA,NA,15,TRBV2,TRBJ1-5
TGCGCCAGCAGCCAAGACCGCTACAGGTCAGGAAACACCATATATTTT,CASSQDRYRSGNTIYF,NA,NA,16,TRBV4-1,TRBJ1-3
TGTGCCAGCAGTTCCACTTCTAACTATGGCTACACCTTC,CASSSTSNYGYTF,NA,medium-sized,13,TRBV6-6,TRBJ1-2
TGTGCCAGCAGCTATACCAGGGTGAACACTGAAGCTTTCTTT,CASSYTRVNTEAFF,NA,NA,14,TRBV11-2,TRBJ1-1
TGTGCCAGCAGCTTAGTCGCCGGACAGGGGTCGGATGAGCAGTTCTTC,CASSLVAGQGSDEQFF,TRBD1,NA,16,TRBV7-9,TRBJ2-1
TGTGCCAGCAGTCAGCAGACCTTAACTGAAGCTTTCTTT,CASSQQTLTEAFF,NA,NA,13,TRBV6-5,TRBJ1-1
TGTGCCAGCAGTTACGGGAGGAAAGCTGAAGCTTTCTTT,CASSYGRKAEAFF,NA,NA,13,TRBV6-5,TRBJ1-1
TGCGCCAGCAGCCGAATCACCTATTATGAAAAACTGTTTTTT,CASSRITYYEKLFF,NA,NA,14,TRBV4-1,TRBJ1-4
TGTGCCAGCAGCTCTCCCGCAGGGTTTCCCGGGGAGCTGTTTTTT,CASSSPAGFPGELFF,NA,NA,15,TRBV7-2,TRBJ2-2
TGTGCCACCAGCAGAGATGATGGGCCACAGACAGCTTTCTTT,CATSRDDGPQTAFF,NA,NA,14,TRBV15,TRBJ1-1
TGTGCCAGCAGCGCCCGCAGGGTATATACTGAAGCTTTCTTT,CASSARRVYTEAFF,NA,NA,14,TRBV7-8,TRBJ1-1
TGTGCCAGCAGCTTACCCGGGACAGGGGACCACGAGCAGTACTTC,CASSLPGTGDHEQYF,TRBD1,NA,15,TRBV7-9,TRBJ2-7